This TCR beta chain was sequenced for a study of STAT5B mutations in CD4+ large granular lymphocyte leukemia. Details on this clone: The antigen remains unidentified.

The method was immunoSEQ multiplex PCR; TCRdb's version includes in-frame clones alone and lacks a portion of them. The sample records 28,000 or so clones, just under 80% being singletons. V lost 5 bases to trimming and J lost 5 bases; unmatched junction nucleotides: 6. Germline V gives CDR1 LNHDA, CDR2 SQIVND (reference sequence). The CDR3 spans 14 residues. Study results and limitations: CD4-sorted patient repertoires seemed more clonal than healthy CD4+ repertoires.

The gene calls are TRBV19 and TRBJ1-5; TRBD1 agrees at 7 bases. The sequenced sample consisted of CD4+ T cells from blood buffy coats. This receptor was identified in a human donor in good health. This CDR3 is CASSPSGGYQPQHF. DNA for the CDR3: TGTGCCAGTAGTCCTTCAGGGGGATATCAGCCCCAGCATTTT.